This T cell receptor beta chain was identified during a study of blood T cell repertoires in COVID-19. Study-wide background: Researchers got acute and convalescent COVID-19 samples from the United States, Italy and Spain. Sources were T cells, B-cell-depleted T cells, or PBMCs; the material itself was cDNA or gDNA.

V lost 3 bases and J 7 bases, leaving 12 bases between the germline ends. The length of the CDR3 is 12 residues. Germline CDR1 DFQATT, CDR2 SNEGSKA (reference sequence). Authors' methods: Amplification with reference gene primers provided the estimates of nucleated cell counts. Assay used: immunoSEQ multiplex PCR; TCRdb lists only in-frame clones, some missing. For V, J and clone size, that table is used; D and trimming come from the DNA. This table has approximately 280,000 clones, approximately 85% appearing once. The rearrangement uses TRBV20-1 and TRBJ1-2, with D possibly matching TRBD1 (5 bases). This clonotype was obtained from a woman in her 70s with acute or convalescent COVID-19. Sequenced sample: peripheral blood. CDR3 nucleotides: TGCAGTGCTAGTCGACAGTCGGGTGGCTACACCTTC. Translation gives CSASRQSGGYTF.